This is a list of T cell receptor beta chains from one sample in a study of post-analysis software for immune sequencing data. Each CDR3 protein is one row after TCRdb ran MiXCR on the PCR reads. Among fewer than 850,000 distinct CDR3 sequences listed, 25% to 30% were seen once. The sample comprised blood. These receptors were collected from a girl aged 10-17 years with multiple sclerosis. Both conserved end residues are part of each CDR3. Fields, in order: V gene, clone size, CDR3 length, J gene, D gene, CDR3 protein, CDR3 DNA. D genes are given only for firm matches. Expanded clones are given a class, and other clones once, few, many or no size at all.

V gene: TRBV2
clone size: .
CDR3 length: 11
J gene: TRBJ2-5
D gene: .
CDR3 protein: CASSYVSDQYF
CDR3 DNA: TGTGCCAGCAGCTATGTGTCGGACCAGTACTTC

V gene: TRBV15
clone size: .
CDR3 length: 13
J gene: TRBJ2-1
D gene: .
CDR3 protein: CATSILAYNEQFF
CDR3 DNA: TGTGCCACCAGCATCCTAGCCTACAATGAGCAGTTCTTC

V gene: TRBV6-1
clone size: .
CDR3 length: 13
J gene: TRBJ1-2
D gene: .
CDR3 protein: CASTPGRGPGYTF
CDR3 DNA: TGTGCCAGCACTCCGGGGCGGGGCCCTGGCTACACCTTC

V gene: TRBV14
clone size: .
CDR3 length: 13
J gene: TRBJ2-5
D gene: .
CDR3 protein: CASSQDGRTEQYF
CDR3 DNA: TGTGCCAGCAGCCAAGATGGACGGACAGAGCAGTACTTC

V gene: TRBV7-2
clone size: .
CDR3 length: 17
J gene: TRBJ1-3
D gene: .
CDR3 protein: CASSLVPHRNSGNTIYF
CDR3 DNA: TGTGCCAGCAGCTTAGTCCCGCACCGAAACTCTGGAAACACCATATATTTT

V gene: TRBV12-3/TRBV12-4
clone size: many
CDR3 length: 14
J gene: TRBJ2-1
D gene: .
CDR3 protein: CASSLVSRYNEQFF
CDR3 DNA: TGTGCCAGCAGTTTAGTCTCCAGGTACAATGAGCAGTTCTTC

V gene: TRBV25-1
clone size: .
CDR3 length: 18
J gene: TRBJ2-6
D gene: TRBD1
CDR3 protein: CASTPPRTGLGGANVLTF
CDR3 DNA: TGTGCCAGCACTCCCCCCCGGACAGGGCTGGGTGGGGCCAACGTCCTGACTTTC

V gene: TRBV5-1
clone size: .
CDR3 length: 17
J gene: TRBJ1-1
D gene: TRBD1
CDR3 protein: CASSSSRDRLMNTEAFF
CDR3 DNA: TGCGCCAGCAGCTCCAGCCGGGACAGACTAATGAACACTGAAGCTTTCTTT

V gene: TRBV15
clone size: few
CDR3 length: 14
J gene: TRBJ1-2
D gene: .
CDR3 protein: CATSRGGKGDGYTF
CDR3 DNA: TGTGCCACCAGCAGAGGGGGGAAAGGGGATGGCTACACCTTC

V gene: TRBV11-2
clone size: many
CDR3 length: 14
J gene: TRBJ2-3
D gene: .
CDR3 protein: CASSRGTSPDTQYF
CDR3 DNA: TGTGCCAGCAGCCGCGGGACCTCCCCAGATACGCAGTATTTT

V gene: TRBV4-1
clone size: few
CDR3 length: 15
J gene: TRBJ1-1
D gene: .
CDR3 protein: CASSQDLRGNTEAFF
CDR3 DNA: TGCGCCAGCAGCCAAGATCTAAGGGGGAACACTGAAGCTTTCTTT

V gene: TRBV18
clone size: .
CDR3 length: 14
J gene: TRBJ1-1
D gene: TRBD1
CDR3 protein: CASSKGTGDAEAFF
CDR3 DNA: TGTGCCAGCTCGAAGGGAACAGGGGATGCTGAAGCTTTCTTT

V gene: TRBV20-1
clone size: .
CDR3 length: 13
J gene: TRBJ2-7
D gene: .
CDR3 protein: CSAREAGTYEQYF
CDR3 DNA: TGCAGTGCTAGAGAGGCAGGGACCTACGAGCAGTACTTC

V gene: TRBV6-1
clone size: few
CDR3 length: 16
J gene: TRBJ2-5
D gene: TRBD1
CDR3 protein: CASSEVRQGGGETQYF
CDR3 DNA: TGTGCCAGCAGTGAAGTGAGACAGGGGGGTGGTGAGACCCAGTACTTC

V gene: TRBV3-1
clone size: .
CDR3 length: 13
J gene: TRBJ1-1
D gene: .
CDR3 protein: CASSQEQDTEAFF
CDR3 DNA: TGTGCCAGCAGCCAAGAGCAGGACACTGAAGCTTTCTTT

V gene: TRBV29-1
clone size: .
CDR3 length: 13
J gene: TRBJ2-7
D gene: .
CDR3 protein: CSVVGQLPYEQYF
CDR3 DNA: TGCAGCGTTGTCGGGCAGTTACCCTACGAGCAGTACTTC

V gene: TRBV7-2
clone size: .
CDR3 length: 15
J gene: TRBJ2-7
D gene: TRBD2
CDR3 protein: CASSPKLASQYEQYF
CDR3 DNA: TGTGCCAGCAGCCCAAAACTAGCGTCGCAATACGAGCAGTACTTC

V gene: TRBV7-2
clone size: .
CDR3 length: 18
J gene: TRBJ1-1
D gene: .
CDR3 protein: CASSLGWVYGRGDTEAFF
CDR3 DNA: TGTGCCAGCAGCTTAGGATGGGTATACGGGAGGGGGGACACTGAAGCTTTCTTT

V gene: TRBV12-3/TRBV12-4
clone size: few
CDR3 length: 12
J gene: TRBJ2-5
D gene: .
CDR3 protein: CASTVFGQTQYF
CDR3 DNA: TGTGCCAGCACAGTCTTCGGGCAAACCCAGTACTTC

V gene: TRBV27
clone size: many
CDR3 length: 15
J gene: TRBJ2-5
D gene: .
CDR3 protein: CASKNLMDSQETQYF
CDR3 DNA: TGTGCCAGCAAGAATCTTATGGACAGCCAAGAGACCCAGTACTTC

V gene: TRBV20-1
clone size: .
CDR3 length: 12
J gene: TRBJ2-1
D gene: .
CDR3 protein: CSARWTAHEQFF
CDR3 DNA: TGCAGTGCTAGGTGGACCGCCCATGAGCAGTTCTTC

V gene: TRBV12-3/TRBV12-4
clone size: many
CDR3 length: 12
J gene: TRBJ1-1
D gene: .
CDR3 protein: CASSLVDTEAFF
CDR3 DNA: TGTGCCAGCAGTTTGGTGGACACTGAAGCTTTCTTT

V gene: TRBV20-1
clone size: .
CDR3 length: 14
J gene: TRBJ1-5
D gene: .
CDR3 protein: CSAPRGGSSQPQHF
CDR3 DNA: TGCAGTGCCCCGAGGGGGGGCAGCTCCCAGCCCCAGCATTTT

V gene: TRBV12-3/TRBV12-4
clone size: few
CDR3 length: 14
J gene: TRBJ1-6
D gene: .
CDR3 protein: CASRIAGDNSPLHF
CDR3 DNA: TGTGCCAGCAGGATTGCAGGGGATAATTCACCCCTCCACTTT

V gene: TRBV20-1
clone size: .
CDR3 length: 16
J gene: TRBJ1-1
D gene: TRBD1
CDR3 protein: CSATQPRTGRHTEAFF
CDR3 DNA: TGCAGTGCTACCCAACCGCGGACAGGGAGGCACACTGAAGCTTTCTTT

V gene: TRBV20-1
clone size: few
CDR3 length: 16
J gene: TRBJ2-3
D gene: .
CDR3 protein: CSARELRTAASDTQYF
CDR3 DNA: TGCAGTGCTAGGGAACTCCGGACTGCCGCCTCCGATACGCAGTATTTT

V gene: TRBV18
clone size: few
CDR3 length: 16
J gene: TRBJ2-7
D gene: TRBD1
CDR3 protein: CASSPFRGQGAYEQYF
CDR3 DNA: TGTGCCAGCTCACCATTCAGGGGACAGGGGGCATACGAGCAGTACTTC

V gene: TRBV2
clone size: .
CDR3 length: 14
J gene: TRBJ1-1
D gene: .
CDR3 protein: CASIFRVMNTEAFF
CDR3 DNA: TGTGCCAGCATCTTCAGGGTGATGAACACTGAAGCTTTCTTT

V gene: TRBV27
clone size: .
CDR3 length: 15
J gene: TRBJ1-5
D gene: .
CDR3 protein: CASSYQRTSNQPQHF
CDR3 DNA: TGTGCCAGCAGTTATCAGAGAACTAGCAATCAGCCCCAGCATTTT

V gene: TRBV10-3
clone size: .
CDR3 length: 12
J gene: TRBJ2-7
D gene: .
CDR3 protein: CAISDRAYEQYF
CDR3 DNA: TGTGCCATCAGTGACAGGGCCTACGAGCAGTACTTC

V gene: TRBV5-1
clone size: few
CDR3 length: 13
J gene: TRBJ1-5
D gene: .
CDR3 protein: CASSFTADQPQHF
CDR3 DNA: TGCGCCAGCAGCTTTACAGCCGATCAGCCCCAGCATTTT

V gene: TRBV20-1
clone size: .
CDR3 length: 16
J gene: TRBJ2-7
D gene: .
CDR3 protein: CSARGQGWSISYEQYF
CDR3 DNA: TGCAGTGCTAGGGGGCAGGGTTGGAGTATCTCCTACGAGCAGTACTTC

V gene: TRBV29-1
clone size: .
CDR3 length: 13
J gene: TRBJ1-5
D gene: TRBD1
CDR3 protein: CSATTGANQPQHF
CDR3 DNA: TGCAGCGCCACGACAGGGGCGAATCAGCCCCAGCATTTT

V gene: TRBV6-5
clone size: .
CDR3 length: 15
J gene: TRBJ2-7
D gene: TRBD1
CDR3 protein: CASSYRGQGAYEQYF
CDR3 DNA: TGTGCCAGCAGTTATAGAGGACAGGGGGCCTACGAGCAGTACTTC

V gene: TRBV9
clone size: .
CDR3 length: 16
J gene: TRBJ2-3
D gene: .
CDR3 protein: CACSGGMGDSTDTQYF
CDR3 DNA: TGTGCCTGCAGCGGTGGGATGGGGGACAGCACAGATACGCAGTATTTT

V gene: TRBV28
clone size: few
CDR3 length: 15
J gene: TRBJ2-3
D gene: .
CDR3 protein: CASSLTGTWTDTQYF
CDR3 DNA: TGTGCCAGCAGTTTGACCGGGACTTGGACAGATACGCAGTATTTT

V gene: TRBV7-9
clone size: few
CDR3 length: 13
J gene: TRBJ1-1
D gene: .
CDR3 protein: CASSLAGVAEAFF
CDR3 DNA: TGTGCCAGCAGCTTAGCAGGGGTGGCTGAAGCTTTCTTT

V gene: TRBV7-9
clone size: few
CDR3 length: 12
J gene: TRBJ2-4
D gene: .
CDR3 protein: CASSSPLGQQYF
CDR3 DNA: TGTGCCAGCAGCTCCCCTTTGGGACAACAGTACTTC

V gene: TRBV27
clone size: many
CDR3 length: 14
J gene: TRBJ2-1
D gene: TRBD1
CDR3 protein: CASAPSTGRDEQFF
CDR3 DNA: TGTGCCAGCGCGCCCTCGACAGGGCGGGATGAGCAGTTCTTC

V gene: TRBV20-1
clone size: few
CDR3 length: 15
J gene: TRBJ2-5
D gene: .
CDR3 protein: CSARTSQRGQETQYF
CDR3 DNA: TGCAGTGCTAGGACCAGCCAGCGTGGGCAAGAGACCCAGTACTTC

V gene: TRBV5-7
clone size: .
CDR3 length: 16
J gene: TRBJ2-7
D gene: TRBD2
CDR3 protein: CASNLLSPLAAYEQYF
CDR3 DNA: TGTGCCAGCAACCTTCTCTCCCCTCTAGCGGCCTACGAGCAGTACTTC

V gene: TRBV5-5
clone size: few
CDR3 length: 13
J gene: TRBJ2-5
D gene: .
CDR3 protein: CASQTWEQETQYF
CDR3 DNA: TGTGCCAGCCAAACCTGGGAACAAGAGACCCAGTACTTC

V gene: TRBV7-9
clone size: .
CDR3 length: 12
J gene: TRBJ2-3
D gene: TRBD2
CDR3 protein: CASSPGGKPQYF
CDR3 DNA: TGTGCCAGCAGCCCGGGGGGTAAGCCGCAGTATTTT

V gene: TRBV20-1
clone size: many
CDR3 length: 14
J gene: TRBJ1-2
D gene: TRBD1
CDR3 protein: CSASPGTGYYGYTF
CDR3 DNA: TGCAGTGCTAGCCCCGGGACAGGGTACTATGGCTACACCTTC

V gene: TRBV12-3/TRBV12-4
clone size: few
CDR3 length: 15
J gene: TRBJ1-1
D gene: TRBD1
CDR3 protein: CASSQWTGVNTEAFF
CDR3 DNA: TGTGCCAGCAGCCAATGGACAGGTGTGAACACTGAAGCTTTCTTT